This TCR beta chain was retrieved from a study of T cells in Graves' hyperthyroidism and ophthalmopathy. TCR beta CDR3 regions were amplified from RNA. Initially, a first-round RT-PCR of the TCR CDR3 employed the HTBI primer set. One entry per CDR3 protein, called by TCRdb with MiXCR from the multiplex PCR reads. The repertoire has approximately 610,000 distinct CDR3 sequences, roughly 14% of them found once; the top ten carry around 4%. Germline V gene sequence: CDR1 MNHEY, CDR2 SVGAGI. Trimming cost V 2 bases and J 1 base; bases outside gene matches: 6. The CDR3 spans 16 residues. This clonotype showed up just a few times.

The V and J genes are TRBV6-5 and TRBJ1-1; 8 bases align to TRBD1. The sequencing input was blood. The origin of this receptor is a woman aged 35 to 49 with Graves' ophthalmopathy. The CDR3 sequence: CASSYTLGTGNTEAFF. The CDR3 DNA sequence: TGTGCCAGCAGTTACACGTTGGGGACAGGGAACACTGAAGCTTTCTTT.